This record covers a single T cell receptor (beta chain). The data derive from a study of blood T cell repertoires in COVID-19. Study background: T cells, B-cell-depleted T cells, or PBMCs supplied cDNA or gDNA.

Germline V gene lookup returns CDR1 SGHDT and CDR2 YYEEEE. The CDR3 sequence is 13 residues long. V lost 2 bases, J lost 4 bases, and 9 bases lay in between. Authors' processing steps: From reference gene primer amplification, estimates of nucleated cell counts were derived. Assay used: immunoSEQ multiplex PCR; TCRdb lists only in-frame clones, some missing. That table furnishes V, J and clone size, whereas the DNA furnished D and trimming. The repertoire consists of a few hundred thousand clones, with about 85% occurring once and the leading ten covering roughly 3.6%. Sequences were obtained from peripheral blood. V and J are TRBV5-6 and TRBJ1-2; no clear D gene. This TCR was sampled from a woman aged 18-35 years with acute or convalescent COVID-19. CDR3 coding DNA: TGTGCCAGCAGCTTAAAAGGAGTCTATGGCTACACCTTC. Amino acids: CASSLKGVYGYTF.